These 26 T cell receptor beta chains came from one sample sequenced in a study of shared clonotypes between healthy human individuals. The protocol was immunoSEQ multiplex PCR, while the TCRdb copy is restricted to in-frame clones and leaves out a portion. The sample shows around 530,000 clones, 70% to 80% of them seen only once. The sequencing input was PBMCs. The receptors stem from a middle-aged woman in good health. Some clones in this sample may be carry-over from other donors' samples.

Worth noting for this clone: It is likely a read error: a sequence one base away is far more abundant. The V gene is TRBV6-1, the J gene TRBJ2-7; D assignment may be TRBD1 or TRBD2 (5 bases each). Trimming shortened V by 3 bases and J by 5 bases, and 11 bases separated the two germline ends. CDR1 is MNHNS and CDR2 is SASEGT in the germline V gene. The CDR3 loop spans 13 amino acids. CDR3 DNA: TGTGCCAGCAGTGAGGGGGAATTCAACGAGCAGTACTTC. It codes for CASSEGEFNEQYF.

The gene calls are TRBV19 and TRBJ2-7, with 9 bases identical to TRBD1. CDR1 is LNHDA and CDR2 is SQIVND in the germline V gene (reference sequence). The CDR3 consists of 14 residues. V shed 3 bases and J 6 bases; nucleotides not matched to a gene: 6. Here the CDR3 reads CASSIGKTGGEQYF. The CDR3 bases are TGTGCCAGTAGTATTGGGAAGACAGGGGGCGAGCAGTACTTC. Filled out from reference TRBV19 and TRBJ2-7, the complete variable domain reads DGGITQSPKYLFRKEGQNVTLSCEQNLNHDAMYWYRQDPGQGLRLIYYSQIVNDFQKGDIAEGYSVSREKKESFPLTVTSAQKNPTAFYLCASSIGKTGGEQYFGPGTRLTVT.

CDR3 coding DNA: TGTGCCAGCAGCCTAGACAGGGCTTACTACGAGCAGTACTTC. Translated: CASSLDRAYYEQYF. The V call is TRBV6-1, the J call TRBJ2-7; 7 nucleotides match TRBD1. The germline gives CDR1 MNHNS, CDR2 SASEGT. Trimming took 6 bases from V and 3 from J; bases not matched to a gene: 8. The CDR3 length is 14 residues.

This clone was seen repeatedly, ten times or more. The V and J genes are TRBV7-2 and TRBJ1-1; D is unclear. CDR1 is SGHTA and CDR2 is FQGNSA in the germline V gene. Trimming removed 5 bases at V and 1 base at J, with 11 bases between. This CDR3 region has 14 residues. CDR3 residues: CASSPRHSNTEAFF. CDR3 in DNA: TGTGCCAGCAGCCCCCGGCACTCGAACACTGAAGCTTTCTTT.

The V call is TRBV18, the J call TRBJ1-4; D remains unclear. V was pared by 0 bases and J by 0 bases, with 14 bases between. Germline V gene lookup returns CDR1 KGHSH and CDR2 LQKENI. The CDR3 spans 18 residues. This CDR3 reads CASSPPAGLRATNEKLFF. CDR3 nucleotides: TGTGCCAGCTCACCACCGGCTGGGCTCCGGGCAACTAATGAAAAACTGTTTTTT. Combining the CDR3 with reference TRBV18 and TRBJ1-4 gives the whole variable domain NAGVMQNPRHLVRRRGQEARLRCSPMKGHSHVYWYRQLPEEGLKFMVYLQKENIIDESGMPKERFSAEFPKEGPSILRIQQVVRGDSAAYFCASSPPAGLRATNEKLFFGSGTQLSVL.

At least ten counts were recorded for this clone. The chain has TRBV6-5 and TRBJ2-1; D perhaps matches TRBD2 (5 bases). V lost 2 bases to trimming and J lost 13 bases, with 9 bases between them. This CDR3 has 11 amino acids. Germline V gene sequence: CDR1 MNHEY, CDR2 SVGAGI. The CDR3 bases are TGTGCCAGCAGTTACGGAGGCTCACAGTTCTTC. Protein: CASSYGGSQFF.

The V and J genes are TRBV7-9 and TRBJ2-7; D possibly corresponds to TRBD2 (5 bases). V was clipped by 4 bases and J by 3 bases, with 13 bases between them. Germline V gene data show CDR1 as SEHNR and CDR2 as FQNEAQ (reference sequence). This CDR3 contains 14 residues. CDR3 region: CASSSGIGVYEQYF. CDR3 coding DNA: TGTGCCAGCAGCTCCGGTATCGGGGTCTACGAGCAGTACTTC.

The chain has TRBV7-2 and TRBJ1-1; 7 positions match TRBD1. The CDR3 consists of 15 residues. Germline V gives CDR1 SGHTA, CDR2 FQGNSA. V gave up 4 bases and J gave up 1 base; unmatched junction bases: 6. CDR3 bases: TGTGCCAGCAGCTGGTCCGGGACAGAGAACACTGAAGCTTTCTTT. Its translation is CASSWSGTENTEAFF.

The chain uses TRBV10-2 and TRBJ2-5, with 7 bases fitting TRBD1. Germline CDR1 is WSHSY and CDR2 is SAAADI. With V trimmed by 3 bases and J by 1 base, 8 bases remained unmatched. CDR3 length equals 16 residues. Written as DNA, the CDR3 is TGCGCCAGCAGTGAATCACTGGGGACAGCCCAAGAGACCCAGTACTTC. Protein product: CASSESLGTAQETQYF.

The V call is TRBV30, the J call TRBJ1-1; no reliable D call. Trimming stripped 2 bases from V and 7 bases from J, with 17 bases between. This CDR3 is 14 amino acids long. Germline V gives CDR1 GTSNPN, CDR2 SVGIG (reference sequence). CDR3 region: CAWSRAVQSIEAFF. The DNA of the CDR3 is TGTGCCTGGAGTAGGGCAGTACAATCTATTGAAGCTTTCTTT.

The V gene is TRBV7-2, the J gene TRBJ1-4, with 8 bases identical to TRBD1. The CDR3 runs to 16 residues. Germline assignment: CDR1 SGHTA and CDR2 FQGNSA. The junction had 12 bases not matched to a gene; V was cut back by 4 bases and J by 8 bases. The CDR3 coding sequence is TGTGCCAGCAGCTCCCCTGCGACAGGGGCAGGAGAAAAACTGTTTTTT. Protein product: CASSSPATGAGEKLFF.

This sequence joins TRBV7-2 and TRBJ2-5; D not resolved. The V end was cut by 1 base, the J end by 1 base, with 10 bases between. Per germline, CDR1 SGHTA and CDR2 FQGNSA. This CDR3 has 15 residues. The CDR3 loop is CASSLVAQIQETQYF. The CDR3 region has the DNA TGTGCCAGCAGCTTAGTGGCACAGATCCAAGAGACCCAGTACTTC. Based on the CDR3 plus reference TRBV7-2 and TRBJ2-5, the full variable domain is GAGVSQSPSNKVTEKGKDVELRCDPISGHTALYWYRQSLGQGLEFLIYFQGNSAPDKSGLPSDRFSAERTGGSVSTLTIQRTQQEDSAVYLCASSLVAQIQETQYFGPGTRLLVL.

The genes are TRBV6-1 and TRBJ2-2; D may correspond to TRBD1 or TRBD2 (5 bases each). The CDR3 is 14 residues long. CDR1 is MNHNS and CDR2 is SASEGT in the germline V gene. V was trimmed by 7 bases and J by 5 bases, leaving 14 bases between them. CDR3 DNA: TGTGCCAGCACTGTCGGGACCGATACCGGGGAGCTGTTTTTT. The encoded protein is CASTVGTDTGELFF.

This chain links TRBV2 with TRBJ1-2; D not certain. The germline V and J ends were trimmed by 3 bases and 4 bases, with 18 bases remaining between them. There are 16 residues in the CDR3. Germline V CDR1 and CDR2: SNHLY, FYNNEI. The CDR3 loop is CASSEGGGGPIYGYTF. The CDR3, as DNA: TGTGCCAGCAGTGAGGGCGGAGGCGGCCCGATCTATGGCTACACCTTC.

The chain recombines TRBV7-9 with TRBJ2-7, with a possible D match to TRBD1 (5 bases). Trimming stripped 5 bases from V and 2 bases from J, with 19 bases between. Germline values: CDR1 SEHNR, CDR2 FQNEAQ (reference sequence). CDR3 length: 16 residues. The CDR3 DNA follows: TGTGCCAGCAGCACCTTGAAGGGGTCCTCCGCCTACGAGCAGTACTTC. This codes for CASSTLKGSSAYEQYF.

The chain is built from TRBV7-8 and TRBJ1-5; 7 nucleotides align to TRBD1. Germline CDR1 and CDR2: SGHVS and FQNEAQ. Trimming removed 5 bases from V and 4 bases from J; junction bases left unmatched: 2. The CDR3 length is 13 residues. The CDR3 region has the DNA TGTGCCAGCAGCCTGGACAGGAATCAGCCCCAGCATTTT. Encoded protein: CASSLDRNQPQHF.

The chain joins TRBV18 to TRBJ2-1, with D maybe TRBD2 (5 bases). The CDR3 consists of 14 residues. Germline CDR1 reads KGHSH; CDR2 reads LQKENI. The V and J ends lost 3 bases and 6 bases respectively, with 12 bases between them. DNA of the CDR3: TGTGCCAGCTCACCGCAACTAGGGCCCAATGAGCAGTTCTTC. Amino acid sequence: CASSPQLGPNEQFF.

The chain is built from TRBV7-3 and TRBJ2-1, with TRBD2 matching over 13 bases. The germline V gene has CDR1 SGHTA and CDR2 FQGTGA. The J segment lost 7 bases and the V segment lost 5 bases, leaving 5 bases of the junction unmatched. The CDR3 is 15 residues long. CDR3: CASSRTSGRGNEQFF. CDR3 sequence (DNA): TGTGCCAGCAGCCGGACTAGCGGGAGAGGGAATGAGCAGTTCTTC. Based on the CDR3 plus reference TRBV7-3 and TRBJ2-1, the full variable domain is GAGVSQTPSNKVTEKGKYVELRCDPISGHTALYWYRQSLGQGPEFLIYFQGTGAADDSGLPNDRFFAVRPEGSVSTLKIQRTERGDSAVYLCASSRTSGRGNEQFFGPGTRLTVL.

V usage is TRBV6-6 and J usage is TRBJ1-1; a possible D gene is TRBD1 (6 bases). The CDR3 is 15 residues long. The V gene lost 2 bases and the J gene lost 3 bases, with 13 bases spanning the gap. Germline V CDR1 and CDR2: MNHNY, SVGAGI (reference sequence). The CDR3 here is CASSYDRGAYTEAFF. In DNA, the CDR3 is TGTGCCAGCAGTTACGATAGGGGGGCCTACACTGAAGCTTTCTTT.

In regard to this clone: With only one base between it and a far larger clone, this is likely a read error. This sample includes further DNA sequences coding for the same CDR3. V and J are TRBV11-2 and TRBJ2-1; 9 nucleotides line up with TRBD2. The germline CDR1 and CDR2 sequences are SGHAT and FQNNGV. This CDR3 spans 15 amino acids. Here the CDR3 DNA reads TGTGCAAGCAGCGTGCAAGCGGGAGGATACAATGAGCAGTTCTTC. Residues: CASSVQAGGYNEQFF.

The chain uses TRBV4-1 and TRBJ2-1, with 8 nucleotides matching TRBD1. The CDR3 length is 16 residues. V shed 0 bases, J shed 7 bases, and the junction held 8 bases outside the gene matches. CDR1 is MGHRA and CDR2 is YSYEKL in the germline V gene. The CDR3 spells CASSQEVQGAGNEQFF. The CDR3 DNA follows: TGCGCCAGCAGCCAAGAGGTCCAGGGGGCAGGGAATGAGCAGTTCTTC.

A note on this clone: This probably arose from a read error, given a far larger clone one base away. The V call is TRBV7-9, the J call TRBJ2-1, with D perhaps assigned TRBD1 or TRBD2 (5 bases each). Germline-derived CDR1 and CDR2 are SEHNR and FQNEAQ (reference sequence). The CDR3 is 16 residues long. For the CDR3, the DNA is TGTGCCAGCAGCCCCCCCGAAGGGACCTCCTACAATGGGCAGTTCTTC. Translating it yields CASSPPEGTSYNGQFF. Drawing the rest from reference TRBV7-9 and TRBJ2-1, the complete variable domain is DTGVSQNPRHKITKRGQNVTFRCDPISEHNRLYWYRQTLGQGPEFLTYFQNEAQLEKSRLLSDRFSAERPKGSFSTLEIQRTEQGDSAMYLCASSPPEGTSYNGQFFGPGTRLTVL.

CDR3 sequence reads: CASSLEAYYGYTF. The CDR3 region has the DNA TGTGCCAGCAGCTTAGAGGCGTACTATGGCTACACCTTC. This rearrangement joins TRBV7-9 to TRBJ1-2; D uncertain. With 1 base removed from V and 3 bases from J, the gap between germline ends came to 6 bases. CDR3 length: 13 residues. From germline, CDR1 is SEHNR and CDR2 FQNEAQ (reference sequence).

The CDR3 bases are TGCGCCAGCAGCTCTACAGGGTCCTACGAGCAGTACTTC. Translation gives CASSSTGSYEQYF. The V and J genes are TRBV5-1 and TRBJ2-7, with a tentative D call TRBD1 (6 bases). The germline CDR1 and CDR2 sequences are SGHRS and YFSETQ. The V and J ends lost 3 bases and 1 base respectively, with 8 bases between them. This CDR3 has 13 residues.

The rearrangement uses TRBV7-7 and TRBJ2-7; 8 positions match TRBD2. CDR1 and CDR2 (germline): SSHAT, FNYEAQ (reference sequence). J gave up 7 bases and V 5 bases, and 13 bases lay outside the gene matches. The CDR3 consists of 15 residues. The CDR3 reads CASSPAGAPTGEQYF. The CDR3 bases are TGTGCCAGCAGCCCAGCGGGAGCTCCTACTGGGGAGCAGTACTTC.

This chain links TRBV5-1 with TRBJ2-5; D not certain. V dropped 4 bases and J dropped 5 bases, with 9 bases sitting between them. CDR1 and CDR2 from the germline V gene are SGHRS and YFSETQ. This CDR3 contains 12 residues. CDR3 nucleotides: TGCGCCAGCAGCAGAAACAAGGAGACCCAGTACTTC. The encoded protein is CASSRNKETQYF.